These T cell receptor beta chains were read from a single sample in a study of cytomegalovirus exposure and HLA in healthy donors. Clones were read by immunoSEQ multiplex PCR, and TCRdb kept only the in-frame ones, dropping some. The table lists 120,000 or so clones, over 65% of them singletons. The sequencing input was PBMCs. Source of these receptors: a woman between 40 and 50 years old in good health and CMV-seropositive. CDR3s include the opening cysteine and the closing phenylalanine or tryptophan. The order of the fields is V gene, clone size, D gene, J gene, CDR3 DNA, CDR3 protein. D genes are given only for firm matches. Clone size is not always given. Where it is, it says once, few, many or a class for expanded clones.

TRBV13,-,-,TRBJ1-4,TGTGCCAGCAGCGCCCGGCGGGTAACTGAAAAACTGTTTTTT,CASSARRVTEKLFF
TRBV5-1,-,TRBD1,TRBJ2-5,TGCGCCAGCAGCTTGGGAGACAGGGGCCGCACATTGGGCCAGTACTTC,CASSLGDRGRTLGQYF
TRBV9,-,TRBD2,TRBJ2-3,TGTGCCAGCAGCGTAGCCCCCGCGCGGGGGAAAGGAGATACGCAGTATTTT,CASSVAPARGKGDTQYF
TRBV2,-,-,TRBJ2-7,TGTGCCAGCAGTCGGACAGGGAGGGACTACGAGCAGTACTTC,CASSRTGRDYEQYF
TRBV19,-,TRBD2,TRBJ2-5,TGTGCCAGGAGACTAGCCGGGTGGAAAGAGGGCCAAGAGACCCAGTACTTC,CARRLAGWKEGQETQYF
TRBV6-5,once,-,TRBJ2-7,TGTGCCAGCAGTTACTCGTCCCGGACAGCCGGCGAGCAGTACTTC,CASSYSSRTAGEQYF
TRBV5-4,-,-,TRBJ1-3,TGTGCCAGCAGCGCAAGGGGAACGGTCAACACCATATATTTT,CASSARGTVNTIYF
TRBV11-2,-,TRBD1,TRBJ2-2,TGTGCCAGCAGCGCGGGACAGGGATCTACCGGGGAGCTGTTTTTT,CASSAGQGSTGELFF
TRBV10-3,-,TRBD2,TRBJ2-7,TGTGCCATCAGTTCTTTAGCGGGCTCCTACGAGCAGTACTTC,CAISSLAGSYEQYF
TRBV5-1,-,-,TRBJ2-7,TGCGCCAGCAGCCCCGGGAGTCGTTACGAGCAGTACTTC,CASSPGSRYEQYF
TRBV9,-,TRBD2,TRBJ2-7,TGTGCCAGCAGCGTTAGCGGGAGCGCGGTGGAAGAGCAGTACTTC,CASSVSGSAVEEQYF
TRBV5-1,-,-,TRBJ2-2,TGCGCCAGCAGCTTGGAGGGGGTCTGGACTGGGAACACCGGGGAGCTGTTTTTT,CASSLEGVWTGNTGELFF
TRBV7-6,-,TRBD1,TRBJ2-7,TGTGCCAGCAGCTTAGCCGGGACAGACGACGAGCAGTACTTC,CASSLAGTDDEQYF
TRBV7-8,-,-,TRBJ2-3,TGTGCCAGCAACTTCAGGGACTGGGGCACAGATACGCAGTATTTT,CASNFRDWGTDTQYF
TRBV2,-,-,TRBJ1-1,TGTGCCAGCAGTGGACAGCCTAGGTCGAACACTGAAGCTTTCTTT,CASSGQPRSNTEAFF
TRBV6-5,-,-,TRBJ1-1,TGTGCCAGCAGTTACTCGCAGGTTTATGAAAATGAAGCTTTCTTT,CASSYSQVYENEAFF
TRBV5-4,-,TRBD2,TRBJ2-1,TGTGCCAGCGGACTAGCGGGAGAGGTTTACAATGAGCAGTTCTTC,CASGLAGEVYNEQFF
TRBV5-4,-,TRBD2,TRBJ2-7,TGTGCCAGCAGGCCCTCTAGCGGGAGATTCGAGCAGTACTTC,CASRPSSGRFEQYF
TRBV7-3,few,-,TRBJ1-1,TGTGCCAGCAGCTTATTGGGGGGGAACACTGAAGCTTTCTTT,CASSLLGGNTEAFF
TRBV30,-,-,TRBJ1-5,TGTGCCTGGAGCCTCCAGGGCGATCAGCCCCAGCATTTT,CAWSLQGDQPQHF
TRBV15,-,TRBD2,TRBJ2-7,TGTGCCACCAGCAGGGCCGGACTAGCGAGCGAGCAGTACTTC,CATSRAGLASEQYF
TRBV19,-,TRBD1,TRBJ1-5,TGTGCCAGCTCGGACAGGTACAATCAGCCCCAGCATTTT,CASSDRYNQPQHF
TRBV30,-,TRBD1,TRBJ1-6,TGTGCCTGGAGTCGGACAGGGGACTCACCCCTCCACTTT,CAWSRTGDSPLHF
TRBV7-9,-,-,TRBJ2-7,TGTGCCAGCAGCTTAGAATCCGGGACACTCTACGAGCAGTACTTC,CASSLESGTLYEQYF
TRBV7-2,-,TRBD1,TRBJ1-6,TGTGCCAGCAGCGACCGGGACAGCTTTTCACCCCTCCACTTT,CASSDRDSFSPLHF
TRBV5-5,-,-,TRBJ1-1,TGTGCCAGCAGCTTGGCAGGGGATCGGACTGAAGCTTTCTTT,CASSLAGDRTEAFF
TRBV6-7,-,-,TRBJ1-1,TGTGCCAGCCCTCCCCAGACGGAAGGAGAGGTAGGGAACACTGAAGCTTTCTTT,CASPPQTEGEVGNTEAFF
TRBV9,-,-,TRBJ2-1,TGTGCCAGCAGCGTAGACGGGGATCGCTACAATGAGCAGTTCTTC,CASSVDGDRYNEQFF
TRBV5-1,-,-,TRBJ2-2,TGCGCCAGCAGCTTGCGGACGGGGGACCCCGGGGAGCTGTTTTTT,CASSLRTGDPGELFF